This T cell receptor (beta chain) was found in a study of blood T cell repertoires in COVID-19. Here immunoSEQ multiplex PCR was the method, and the copy in TCRdb shows in-frame clones only, minus some. The table records about 200,000 clones, 81% of them present only once. Trimming took off 0 bases at V and 0 bases at J, with 13 bases between the two ends. The CDR3 has 17 amino acids. Germline-derived CDR1 and CDR2 are LGHNA and YNFKEQ. The clonotype comes from a woman aged 80 or over with acute or convalescent COVID-19. The material sequenced was peripheral blood. The genes are TRBV4-2 and TRBJ2-3; maybe TRBD2 (5 bases). The CDR3 spells CASSQEAGTTSTDTQYF. The CDR3 DNA sequence: TGTGCCAGCAGCCAAGAGGCGGGCACGACTAGCACAGATACGCAGTATTTT.